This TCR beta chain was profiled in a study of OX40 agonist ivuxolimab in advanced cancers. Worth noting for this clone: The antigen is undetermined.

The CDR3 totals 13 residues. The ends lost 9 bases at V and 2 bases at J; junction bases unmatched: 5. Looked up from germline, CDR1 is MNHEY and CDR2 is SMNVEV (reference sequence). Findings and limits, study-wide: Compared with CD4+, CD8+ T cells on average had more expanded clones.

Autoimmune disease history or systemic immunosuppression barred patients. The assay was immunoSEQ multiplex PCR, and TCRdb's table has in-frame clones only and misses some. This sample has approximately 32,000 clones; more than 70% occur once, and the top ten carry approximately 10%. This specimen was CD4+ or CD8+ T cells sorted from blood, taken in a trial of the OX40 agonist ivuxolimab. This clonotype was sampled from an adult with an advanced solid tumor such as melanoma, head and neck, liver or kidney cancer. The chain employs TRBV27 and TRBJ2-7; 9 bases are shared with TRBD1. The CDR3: CASKRTGAYEQYF. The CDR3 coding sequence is TGTGCCAGTAAAAGGACAGGGGCCTACGAGCAGTACTTC.